This T cell receptor (beta chain) was sequenced for a study of siplizumab effects on memory and regulatory T cells. On this clone: No antigen is known for it.

Donor pairs, a few in total, had unstimulated naive, memory, effector memory and TEMRA subsets sequenced. CDR3 length equals 13 residues. The V end lost 2 bases, the J end lost 11 bases, and 12 bases lay between the germline ends. Germline V gene sequence: CDR1 LGHNT, CDR2 FRNRAP. The table came from immunoSEQ multiplex PCR; TCRdb's copy has only in-frame clones and leaves some out. The sample shows some 64,000 clones, roughly 85% of them seen only once. Overall study findings and caveats: Naive T cells apparently outstripped memory cells in diversity and seemed major alloresponse contributors. Tracing alloreactive clones into unstimulated subsets worked for only a minor fraction of them. Tregs proliferating in siplizumab cultures lacked confirmation of their suppressive function.

V is TRBV12-5 and J is TRBJ1-4; unclear D gene. The receptor was isolated from a human donor in good health. The sample was memory CD4+ T cells sorted from blood. In nucleotides, the CDR3 is TGTGCTAGTGGTTTGCCCATCACCCCGAAACTGTTTTTT. Its protein is CASGLPITPKLFF.